The 2 T cell receptor beta chains given below trace back to one sample, sequenced in a study of PD-1 blockade in mismatch repair-deficient tumors (TCRdb year 2017). The protocol used for the library was the immunoSEQ multiplex PCR assay. TCRdb mirrors the immuneACCESS table, restricted to in-frame sequences. Some clones are absent from its copies; in checked studies, under half trace to an unresolved V gene, and the reason for the others is unknown. For this sample the table gives fewer than 50,000 clones, of which roughly 77% were detected only once. The ten largest clonotypes hold roughly 22% of the sample. Source: peripheral blood, taken 4 weeks after starting pembrolizumab. Receptor source: an adult with mismatch repair-deficient cancer.

The chain joins TRBV29-1 to TRBJ2-6; D is unclear. Trimming took off 4 bases at V and 0 bases at J, with 19 bases between the two ends. The germline V gene has CDR1 SQVTM and CDR2 ANQGSEA. The CDR3 is 18 residues long. The DNA of the CDR3 is TGCAGCGTTGGCTATTCGAACGGAACGAGCTCTGGGGCCAACGTCCTGACTTTC. This codes for CSVGYSNGTSSGANVLTF. The whole variable domain, remainder taken from reference TRBV29-1 and TRBJ2-6, is SAVISQKPSRDICQRGTSLTIQCQVDSQVTMMFWYRQQPGQSLTLIATANQGSEATYESGFVIDKFPISRPNLTFSTLTVSNMSPEDSSIYLCSVGYSNGTSSGANVLTFGAGSRLTVL.

The DNA for the CDR3 is TGTGCCAGCAGTGAAATAACGGCGGGGGGCACAGATACGCAGTATTTT. Its protein is CASSEITAGGTDTQYF. The rearrangement joins TRBV25-1 to TRBJ2-3; 7 bases match TRBD2. Germline assignment: CDR1 MGHDK and CDR2 SYGVNS. The CDR3 contains 16 residues. V lost 2 bases and J lost 1; bases outside the gene matches: 6.